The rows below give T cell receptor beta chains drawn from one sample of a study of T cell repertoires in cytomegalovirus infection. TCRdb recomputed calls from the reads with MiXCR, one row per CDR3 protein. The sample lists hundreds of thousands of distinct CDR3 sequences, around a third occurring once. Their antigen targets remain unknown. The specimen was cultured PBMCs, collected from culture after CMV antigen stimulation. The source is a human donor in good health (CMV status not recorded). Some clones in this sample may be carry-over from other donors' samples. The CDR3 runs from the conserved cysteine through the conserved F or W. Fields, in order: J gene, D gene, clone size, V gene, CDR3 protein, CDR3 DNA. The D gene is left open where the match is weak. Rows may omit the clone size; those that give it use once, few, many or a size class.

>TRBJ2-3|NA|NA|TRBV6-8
CASSYSREDHRVLDTQYF
TGTGCCAGCAGTTACTCGAGGGAGGACCATCGCGTGTTAGATACGCAGTATTTT
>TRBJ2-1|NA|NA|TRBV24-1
CATSDFGGGREQFF
TGTGCCACCAGTGATTTCGGTGGGGGCCGTGAGCAGTTCTTC
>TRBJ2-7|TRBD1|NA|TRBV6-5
CASRQGAPTSEQYF
TGTGCCAGCAGACAGGGGGCCCCTACATCCGAGCAGTACTTC
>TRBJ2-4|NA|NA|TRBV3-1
CATRGGGFRLVKNIQYF
TGTGCCACCCGCGGAGGGGGCTTCCGTTTAGTCAAAAACATTCAGTACTTC
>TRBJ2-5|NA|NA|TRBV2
CASSEVRSQETQYF
TGTGCCAGCAGTGAAGTCAGGTCGCAAGAGACCCAGTACTTC
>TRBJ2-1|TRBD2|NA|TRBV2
CASSGGGSSYNEQFF
TGTGCCAGCAGTGGAGGCGGGAGCTCCTACAATGAGCAGTTCTTC
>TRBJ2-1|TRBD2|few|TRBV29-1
CSVRTSGTSDEQFF
TGCAGCGTTCGGACTAGCGGGACCTCCGATGAGCAGTTCTTC
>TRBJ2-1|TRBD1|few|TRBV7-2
CASTRPGTGGYDEQFF
TGTGCCAGCACCCGACCCGGGACAGGGGGTTACGATGAGCAGTTCTTC
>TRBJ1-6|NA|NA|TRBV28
CASSFPAGANSPLHF
TGTGCCAGCAGTTTTCCTGCGGGGGCTAATTCACCCCTCCACTTT
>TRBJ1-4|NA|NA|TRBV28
CAALQREKLFF
TGTGCTGCCCTCCAACGGGAAAAACTGTTTTTT
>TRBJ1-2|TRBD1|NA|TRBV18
CASSPATGPGVGYTF
TGTGCCAGCTCACCGGCGACAGGGCCGGGTGTAGGCTACACCTTC
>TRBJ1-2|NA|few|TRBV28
CASSLIGQGRTF
TGTGCCAGCAGCCTTATCGGCCAGGGAAGGACCTTC
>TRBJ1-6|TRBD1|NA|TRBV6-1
CASSSGQGLFDSPLHF
TGTGCCAGCAGTTCCGGACAGGGGTTGTTTGATTCACCCCTCCACTTT
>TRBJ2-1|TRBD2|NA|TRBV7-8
CAGTGGGPYNEQFF
TGTGCCGGCACGGGGGGGGGCCCCTACAATGAGCAGTTCTTC
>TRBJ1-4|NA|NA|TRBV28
CASSLNIWAYEKLFF
TGTGCCAGCAGTTTAAATATCTGGGCTTATGAAAAACTGTTTTTT
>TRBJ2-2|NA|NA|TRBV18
CASSQGQTGELFF
TGTGCCAGCTCACAAGGACAGACCGGGGAGCTGTTTTTT
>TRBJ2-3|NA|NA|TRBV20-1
CSATPQDTQYF
TGCAGTGCAACCCCCCAAGATACGCAGTATTTT
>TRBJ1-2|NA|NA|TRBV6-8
CATGGGLQSGYTF
TGTGCCACGGGAGGAGGGCTTCAGAGTGGCTACACCTTC
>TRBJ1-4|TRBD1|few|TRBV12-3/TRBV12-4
CASSFRQGNEKLFF
TGTGCCAGCAGTTTTCGACAGGGGAATGAAAAACTGTTTTTT
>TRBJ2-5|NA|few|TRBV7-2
CASSLAPGRKETQYF
TGTGCCAGCAGCTTAGCGCCGGGACGAAAGGAGACCCAGTACTTC
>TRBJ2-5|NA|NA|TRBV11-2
CATEAQETQYF
TGTGCCACGGAGGCCCAAGAGACCCAGTACTTC
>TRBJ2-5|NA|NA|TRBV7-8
CASSLVPGLEQETQYF
TGTGCCAGCAGCTTAGTTCCCGGGTTAGAACAAGAGACCCAGTACTTC
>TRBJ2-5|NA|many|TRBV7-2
CASSLALGPETQYF
TGTGCCAGCAGCTTAGCGCTAGGCCCAGAGACCCAGTACTTC
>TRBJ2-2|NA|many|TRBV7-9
CASSWGTANTGELFF
TGTGCCAGCAGCTGGGGCACGGCGAACACCGGGGAGCTGTTTTTT
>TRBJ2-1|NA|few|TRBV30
CAWRSGESSYNEQFF
TGTGCCTGGAGGTCCGGAGAAAGCTCCTACAATGAGCAGTTCTTC
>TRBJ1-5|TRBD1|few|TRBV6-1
CASSPDSTGINQPQHF
TGTGCCAGCAGTCCGGACTCGACAGGGATAAATCAGCCCCAGCATTTT
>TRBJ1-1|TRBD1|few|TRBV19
CASSTSDRGRTEAFF
TGTGCCAGTAGCACTTCGGACAGGGGGAGGACTGAAGCTTTCTTT
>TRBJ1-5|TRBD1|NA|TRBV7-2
CASSLQGLSNQPQHF
TGTGCCAGCAGCCTACAGGGGCTGAGCAATCAGCCCCAGCATTTT
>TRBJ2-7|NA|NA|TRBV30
CAWEDRSDEQYF
TGTGCCTGGGAAGACAGGTCGGACGAGCAGTACTTC
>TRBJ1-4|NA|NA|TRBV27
CASSLYGGIYHEKLFF
TGTGCCAGCAGTTTATACGGGGGCATATATCATGAAAAACTGTTTTTT
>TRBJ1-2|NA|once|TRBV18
CASSPPEMGVYGYTF
TGTGCCAGCTCACCCCCTGAGATGGGCGTCTATGGCTACACCTTC
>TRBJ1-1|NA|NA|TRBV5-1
CASSLLAGSRYEAFF
TGCGCCAGCAGCTTGCTCGCCGGGTCCCGCTACGAAGCTTTCTTT
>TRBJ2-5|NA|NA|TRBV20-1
CSARGLPSRQETQYF
TGCAGTGCTAGAGGTCTCCCTTCGCGGCAAGAGACCCAGTACTTC
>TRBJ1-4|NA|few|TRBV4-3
CASSQDEARRPNEKLFF
TGCGCCAGCAGCCAAGATGAAGCCAGGCGTCCTAATGAAAAACTGTTTTTT
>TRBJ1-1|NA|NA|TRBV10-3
CAISDLGARDTEAFF
TGTGCCATCAGTGATTTGGGGGCACGGGACACTGAAGCTTTCTTT
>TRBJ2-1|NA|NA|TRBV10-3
CAISGPLDEQFF
TGTGCCATCAGTGGTCCGTTGGACGAGCAGTTCTTC
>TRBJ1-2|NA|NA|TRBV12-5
CASGPPGAQGYGYTF
TGTGCTAGTGGCCCTCCTGGTGCCCAGGGCTATGGCTACACCTTC
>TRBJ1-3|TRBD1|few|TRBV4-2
CASSPKGQGTGNTIYF
TGTGCCAGCAGCCCTAAAGGACAGGGTACAGGAAACACCATATATTTT
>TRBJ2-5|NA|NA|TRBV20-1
CSAVGTAETQYF
TGCAGTGCTGTGGGGACCGCCGAGACCCAGTACTTC
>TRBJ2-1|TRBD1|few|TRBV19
CASSIGTGVDEQFF
TGTGCCAGTAGTATCGGGACAGGGGTGGATGAGCAGTTCTTC
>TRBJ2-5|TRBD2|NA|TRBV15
CATSRGPSGGAAETQYF
TGTGCCACCAGCAGAGGCCCTAGCGGGGGGGCCGCAGAGACCCAGTACTTC
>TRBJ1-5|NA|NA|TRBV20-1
CSAPDSRSNQPQHF
TGCAGTGCTCCGGACAGCAGGAGCAATCAGCCCCAGCATTTT
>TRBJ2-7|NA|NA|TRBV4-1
CASSPLRDMYEQYF
TGCGCCAGCAGCCCTCTCCGGGACATGTACGAGCAGTACTTC
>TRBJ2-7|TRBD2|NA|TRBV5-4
CASSTLSGSRSYEQYF
TGTGCCAGCAGCACCCTTAGCGGGAGTCGCTCCTACGAGCAGTACTTC
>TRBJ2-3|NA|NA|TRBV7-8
CASSLGTTFTDTQYF
TGTGCCAGCAGCTTAGGGACTACCTTCACAGATACGCAGTATTTT
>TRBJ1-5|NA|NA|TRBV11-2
CASSLGGISNQPQHF
TGTGCCAGCAGCTTAGGGGGGATTAGCAATCAGCCCCAGCATTTT
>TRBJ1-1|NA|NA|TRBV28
CASSFQITTEAFF
TGTGCCAGCAGTTTTCAGATTACCACTGAAGCTTTCTTT
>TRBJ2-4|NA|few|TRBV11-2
CASSLAYRAAKNIQYF
TGTGCCAGCAGCTTAGCGTACAGGGCAGCCAAAAACATTCAGTACTTC
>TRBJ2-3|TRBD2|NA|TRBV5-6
CASSGNSGRVTDTQYF
TGTGCCAGCAGCGGCAATAGCGGGAGGGTCACAGATACGCAGTATTTT
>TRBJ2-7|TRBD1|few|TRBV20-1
CSARDLSQGALEQYF
TGCAGTGCTAGAGATCTCTCCCAGGGGGCTCTCGAGCAGTACTTC
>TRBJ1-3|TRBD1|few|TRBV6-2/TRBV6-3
CASSYNRGSFGNTIYF
TGTGCCAGCAGTTACAACAGGGGGAGCTTCGGAAACACCATATATTTT
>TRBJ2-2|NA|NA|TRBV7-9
CASAWAGELFF
TGTGCCAGCGCGTGGGCCGGGGAGCTGTTTTTT